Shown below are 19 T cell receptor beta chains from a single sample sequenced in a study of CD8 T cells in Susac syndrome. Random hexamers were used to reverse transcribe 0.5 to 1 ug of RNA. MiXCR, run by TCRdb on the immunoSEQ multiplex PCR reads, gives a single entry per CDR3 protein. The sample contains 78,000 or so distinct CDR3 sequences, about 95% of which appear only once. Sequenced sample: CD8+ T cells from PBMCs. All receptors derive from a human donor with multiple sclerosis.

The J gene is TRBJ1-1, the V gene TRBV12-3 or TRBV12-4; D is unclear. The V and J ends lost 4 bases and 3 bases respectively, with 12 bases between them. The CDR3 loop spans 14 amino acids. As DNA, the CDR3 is TGTGCCAGCAGTTCCGGACTCCCAGACACTGAAGCTTTCTTT. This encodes CASSSGLPDTEAFF.

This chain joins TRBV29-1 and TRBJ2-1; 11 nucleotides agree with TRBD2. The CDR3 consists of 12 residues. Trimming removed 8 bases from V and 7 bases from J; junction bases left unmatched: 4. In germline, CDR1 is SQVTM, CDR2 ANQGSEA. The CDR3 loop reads CSLGTSGNEQFF. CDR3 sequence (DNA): TGCAGCTTAGGGACTAGCGGAAATGAGCAGTTCTTC.

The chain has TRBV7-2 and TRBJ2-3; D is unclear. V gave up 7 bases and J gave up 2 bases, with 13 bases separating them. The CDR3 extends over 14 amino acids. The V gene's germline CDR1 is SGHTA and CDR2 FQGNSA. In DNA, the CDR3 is TGTGCCAGCACCATAGGGTCCCCCACAGATACGCAGTATTTT. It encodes CASTIGSPTDTQYF.

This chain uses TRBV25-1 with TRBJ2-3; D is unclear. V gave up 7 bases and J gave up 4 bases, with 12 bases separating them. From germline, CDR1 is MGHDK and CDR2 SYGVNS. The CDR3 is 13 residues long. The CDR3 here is CASKSLIADTQYF. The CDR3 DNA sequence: TGTGCCAGCAAATCCCTGATCGCAGATACGCAGTATTTT. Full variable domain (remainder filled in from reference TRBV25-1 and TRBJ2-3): EADIYQTPRYLVIGTGKKITLECSQTMGHDKMYWYQQDPGMELHLIHYSYGVNSTEKGDLSSESTVSRIRTEHFPLTLESARPSHTSQYLCASKSLIADTQYFGPGTRLTVL.

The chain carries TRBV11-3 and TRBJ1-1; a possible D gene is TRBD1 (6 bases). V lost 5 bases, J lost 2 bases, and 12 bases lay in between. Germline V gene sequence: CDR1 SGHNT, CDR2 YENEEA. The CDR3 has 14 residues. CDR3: CASSARDTNTEAFF. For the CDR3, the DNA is TGTGCCAGCAGCGCCAGGGACACCAACACTGAAGCTTTCTTT.

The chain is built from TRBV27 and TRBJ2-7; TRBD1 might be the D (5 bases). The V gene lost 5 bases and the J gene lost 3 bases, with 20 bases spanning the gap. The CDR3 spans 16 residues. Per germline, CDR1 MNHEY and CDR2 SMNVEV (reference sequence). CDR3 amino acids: CASSGATGPYLYEQYF. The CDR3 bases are TGTGCCAGCAGTGGGGCCACAGGCCCCTACCTCTACGAGCAGTACTTC.

CDR3 DNA sequence: TGTGCCAGCAGCGAGGGGACTGGACTACCGCAAGAGACCCAGTACTTC. Its protein is CASSEGTGLPQETQYF. The gene calls are TRBV13 and TRBJ2-5; weak D call: TRBD2 (6 bases). V was cut by 5 bases and J by 2 bases, with 18 bases left in between. CDR1 and CDR2 (germline): PRHDT, FYEKMQ (reference sequence). This CDR3 has 16 amino acids.

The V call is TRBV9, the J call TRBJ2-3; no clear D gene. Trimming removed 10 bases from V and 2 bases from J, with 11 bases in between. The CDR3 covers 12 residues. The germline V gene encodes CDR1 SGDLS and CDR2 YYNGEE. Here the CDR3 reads CADSPATDTQYF. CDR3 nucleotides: TGTGCCGACTCTCCAGCCACAGATACGCAGTATTTT.

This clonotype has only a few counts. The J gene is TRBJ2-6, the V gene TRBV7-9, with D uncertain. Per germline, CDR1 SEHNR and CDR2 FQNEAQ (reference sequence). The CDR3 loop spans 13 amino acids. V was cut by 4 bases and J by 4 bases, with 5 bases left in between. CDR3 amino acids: CASSSPGANVLTF. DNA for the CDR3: TGTGCCAGCAGCTCTCCAGGGGCCAACGTCCTGACTTTC.

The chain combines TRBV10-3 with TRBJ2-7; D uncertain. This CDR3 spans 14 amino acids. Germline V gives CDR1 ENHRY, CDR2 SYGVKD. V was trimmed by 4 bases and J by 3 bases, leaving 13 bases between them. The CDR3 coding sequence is TGTGCCATCAGTGCCGACCTACAGAACTACGAGCAGTACTTC. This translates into CAISADLQNYEQYF.

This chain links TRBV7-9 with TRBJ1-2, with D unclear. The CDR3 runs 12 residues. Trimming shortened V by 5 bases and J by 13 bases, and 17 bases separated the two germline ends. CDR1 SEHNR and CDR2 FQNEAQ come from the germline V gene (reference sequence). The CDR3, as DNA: TGTGCCAGCAGCCCTACCGGGGTTGAGCTCACCTTC. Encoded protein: CASSPTGVELTF.

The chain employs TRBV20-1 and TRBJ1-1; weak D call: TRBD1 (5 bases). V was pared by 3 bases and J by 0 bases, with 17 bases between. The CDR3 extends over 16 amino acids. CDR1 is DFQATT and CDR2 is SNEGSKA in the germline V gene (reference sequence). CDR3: CSARSPGPPVNTEAFF. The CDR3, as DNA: TGCAGTGCTAGGTCTCCGGGACCCCCCGTGAACACTGAAGCTTTCTTT.

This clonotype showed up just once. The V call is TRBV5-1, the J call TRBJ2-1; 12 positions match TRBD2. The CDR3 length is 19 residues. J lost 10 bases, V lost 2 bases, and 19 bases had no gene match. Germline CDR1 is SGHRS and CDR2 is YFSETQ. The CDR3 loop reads CASSFVTSGRTDFRDEQFF. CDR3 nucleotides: TGCGCCAGCAGCTTTGTGACTAGCGGGAGAACGGACTTCCGCGACGAGCAGTTCTTC.

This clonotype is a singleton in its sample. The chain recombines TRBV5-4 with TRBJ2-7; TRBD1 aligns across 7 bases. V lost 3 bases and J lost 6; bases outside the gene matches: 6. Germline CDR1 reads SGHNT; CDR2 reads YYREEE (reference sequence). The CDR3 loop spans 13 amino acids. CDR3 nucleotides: TGTGCCAGCAGCTGGGGACAGATCGGCGAGCAGTACTTC. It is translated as CASSWGQIGEQYF.

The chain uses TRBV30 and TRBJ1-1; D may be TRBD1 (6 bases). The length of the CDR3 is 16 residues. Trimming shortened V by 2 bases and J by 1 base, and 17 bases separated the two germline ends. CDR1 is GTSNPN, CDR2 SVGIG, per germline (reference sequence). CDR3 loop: CAWSTRDNRKNTEAFF. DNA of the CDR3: TGTGCCTGGAGTACCAGGGACAACAGGAAGAACACTGAAGCTTTCTTT.

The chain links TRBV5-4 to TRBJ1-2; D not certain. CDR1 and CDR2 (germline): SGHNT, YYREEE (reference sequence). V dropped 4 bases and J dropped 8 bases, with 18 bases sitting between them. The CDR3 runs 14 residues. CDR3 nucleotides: TGTGCCAGCAGCCTGACGACCTACAAGGACGGCTACACCTTC. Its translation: CASSLTTYKDGYTF.

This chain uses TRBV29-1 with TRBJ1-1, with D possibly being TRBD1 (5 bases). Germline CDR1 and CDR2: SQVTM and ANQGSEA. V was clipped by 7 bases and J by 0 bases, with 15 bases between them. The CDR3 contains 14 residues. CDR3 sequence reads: CSGSGISVNTEAFF. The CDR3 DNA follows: TGCAGCGGGTCAGGGATTTCAGTGAACACTGAAGCTTTCTTT.

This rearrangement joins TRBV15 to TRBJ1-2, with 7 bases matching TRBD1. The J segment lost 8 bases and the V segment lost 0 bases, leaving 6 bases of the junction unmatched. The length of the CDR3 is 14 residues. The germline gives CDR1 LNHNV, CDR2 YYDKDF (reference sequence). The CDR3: CATSRDGQAEGYTF. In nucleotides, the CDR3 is TGTGCCACCAGCAGAGATGGACAGGCGGAAGGCTACACCTTC.

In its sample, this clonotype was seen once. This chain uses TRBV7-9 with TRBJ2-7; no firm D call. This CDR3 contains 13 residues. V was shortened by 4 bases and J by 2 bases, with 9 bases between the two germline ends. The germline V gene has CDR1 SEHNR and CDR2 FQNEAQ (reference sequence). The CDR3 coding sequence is TGTGCCAGCAGCTCTCTTCGAACCTACGAGCAGTACTTC. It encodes CASSSLRTYEQYF.